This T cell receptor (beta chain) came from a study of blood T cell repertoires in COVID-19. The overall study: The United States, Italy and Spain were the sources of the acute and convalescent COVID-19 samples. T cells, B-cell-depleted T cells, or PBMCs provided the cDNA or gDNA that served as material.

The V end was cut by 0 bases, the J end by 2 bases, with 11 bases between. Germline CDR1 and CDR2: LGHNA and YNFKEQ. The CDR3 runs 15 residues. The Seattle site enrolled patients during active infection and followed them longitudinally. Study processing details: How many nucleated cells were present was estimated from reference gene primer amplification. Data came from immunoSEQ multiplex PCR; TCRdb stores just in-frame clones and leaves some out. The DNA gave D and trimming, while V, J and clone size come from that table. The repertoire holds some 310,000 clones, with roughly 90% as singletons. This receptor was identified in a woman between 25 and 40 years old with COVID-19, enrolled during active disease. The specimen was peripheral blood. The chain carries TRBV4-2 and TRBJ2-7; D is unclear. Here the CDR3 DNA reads TGTGCCAGCAGCCAAGAATGGCTTCCCACCTACGAGCAGTACTTC. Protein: CASSQEWLPTYEQYF.